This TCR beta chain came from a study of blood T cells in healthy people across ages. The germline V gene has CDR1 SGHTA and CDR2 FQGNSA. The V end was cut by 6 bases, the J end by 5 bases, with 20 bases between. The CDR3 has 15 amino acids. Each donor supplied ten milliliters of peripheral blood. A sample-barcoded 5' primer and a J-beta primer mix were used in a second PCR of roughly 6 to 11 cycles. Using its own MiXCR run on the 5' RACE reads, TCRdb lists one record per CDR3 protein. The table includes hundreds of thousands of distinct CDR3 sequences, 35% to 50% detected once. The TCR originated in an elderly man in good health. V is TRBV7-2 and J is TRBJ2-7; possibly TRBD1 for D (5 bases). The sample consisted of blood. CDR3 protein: CASSLKGDLGHEQYF. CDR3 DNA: TGTGCCAGCAGTTTGAAGGGCGATTTGGGGCACGAGCAGTACTTC.